Listed below are T cell receptor beta chains from one sample, sequenced in a study of T cell repertoires in cytomegalovirus infection. TCRdb processed the reads anew with MiXCR; each CDR3 protein has one entry. The sample lists approximately 250,000 distinct CDR3 sequences; around 8.7% were seen once. Sequencing used PBMCs. These receptors were collected from a human donor in good health (CMV status not recorded). Some clones in this sample may be carry-over from other donors' samples. CDR3s include the opening cysteine and the closing phenylalanine or tryptophan. D genes are given only for firm matches.

-	TRBV20-1	TRBJ1-1	CSARDGAGWNTEAFF
TRBD1	TRBV4-3	TRBJ1-2	CASSPTGEPLYGYTF
-	TRBV20-1	TRBJ1-1	CSAIRGGTEAFF
TRBD1	TRBV28	TRBJ1-4	CASSRDRVGKLFF
TRBD1	TRBV10-2	TRBJ1-5	CASRKGQGNQPQHF
-	TRBV18	TRBJ1-2	CASSQAGDGESYGYTF
-	TRBV23-1	TRBJ2-2	CASSQSDANTGELFF
-	TRBV28	TRBJ2-3	CASSPDHRRTDTQYF
TRBD2	TRBV7-2	TRBJ2-7	CASTLTSSAYEQYF
TRBD1	TRBV7-8	TRBJ1-2	CASSLAGQQNYGYTF
-	TRBV19	TRBJ2-1	CASSNTNEQFF
-	TRBV28	TRBJ2-6	CASSPLRRSSGANVLTF
TRBD1	TRBV5-1	TRBJ2-7	CASSLASLDRVLYEQYF
TRBD1	TRBV20-1	TRBJ1-2	CSARDRANYGYTF
-	TRBV12-3/TRBV12-4	TRBJ2-7	CASSLARAGNYEQYF
-	TRBV5-1	TRBJ1-1	CASTRTGAATEAFF
-	TRBV20-1	TRBJ1-4	CSARVVGAPNEKLFF
-	TRBV7-2	TRBJ1-2	CASRPGLSSGYGYTF
-	TRBV28	TRBJ1-1	CASSLPRGDTEAYF
TRBD1	TRBV7-2	TRBJ1-1	CASSRSRGRTEAFF
TRBD2	TRBV7-2	TRBJ2-7	CASSRPGRASYEQYF
-	TRBV6-1	TRBJ2-1	CASRLLGEQFF
-	TRBV12-3/TRBV12-4	TRBJ1-5	CASSLFRDSSNQPQHF
-	TRBV7-3	TRBJ2-5	CASSLGAGETQYF
TRBD1	TRBV7-2	TRBJ2-1	CASSLGTGINNEQFF